These T cell receptor beta chains were read from a single sample in a study of cytomegalovirus exposure and HLA in healthy donors. Generated by immunoSEQ multiplex PCR, the TCRdb table keeps only in-frame clones and is missing some. The sample lists 100,000 to 150,000 clones, approximately 78% seen once, with around 8.1% in the top ten. The material sequenced was PBMCs. All receptors derive from a woman aged 45-65 years in good health and CMV-seropositive. Each CDR3 is given with its conserved first and last residue. The order of the fields is CDR3 protein, CDR3 DNA, D gene, clone size, J gene, V gene, CDR3 length. The D gene is left open where the match is weak. Clone size appears in some rows only: once, few, many, or a class for an expanded clone.

cdr3_aa: CASSTPGRDTQYF
cdr3_nt: TGTGCCAGCAGCACCCCCGGGAGGGATACGCAGTATTTT
d_call: TRBD2
clone_size: -
j_call: TRBJ2-3
v_call: TRBV9
cdr3_length: 13

cdr3_aa: CASRVAGGYTGELFF
cdr3_nt: TGTGCCAGCAGGGTAGCGGGAGGGTACACCGGGGAGCTGTTTTTT
d_call: TRBD2
clone_size: -
j_call: TRBJ2-2
v_call: TRBV6-4
cdr3_length: 15

cdr3_aa: CASSKQSSGANVLTF
cdr3_nt: TGTGCCAGCAGTAAACAGAGCTCTGGGGCCAACGTCCTGACTTTC
d_call: -
clone_size: -
j_call: TRBJ2-6
v_call: TRBV6-5
cdr3_length: 15

cdr3_aa: CASSLEVEGETQYF
cdr3_nt: TGCGCCAGCAGCTTGGAGGTAGAGGGAGAGACCCAGTACTTC
d_call: -
clone_size: -
j_call: TRBJ2-5
v_call: TRBV5-1
cdr3_length: 14

cdr3_aa: CASRDTEGGYTF
cdr3_nt: TGTGCCAGCAGAGATACAGAGGGCGGCTACACCTTC
d_call: -
clone_size: once
j_call: TRBJ1-2
v_call: TRBV6-5
cdr3_length: 12

cdr3_aa: CASSPVIRSMNTEAFF
cdr3_nt: TGTGCCAGCTCACCAGTTATCCGCAGTATGAACACTGAAGCTTTCTTT
d_call: -
clone_size: once
j_call: TRBJ1-1
v_call: TRBV18
cdr3_length: 16

cdr3_aa: CATSLRDREWTGELFF
cdr3_nt: TGTGCCACCTCCCTCCGAGACAGGGAGTGGACCGGGGAGCTGTTTTTT
d_call: TRBD1
clone_size: -
j_call: TRBJ2-2
v_call: TRBV28
cdr3_length: 16

cdr3_aa: CASSLGTTNYGYTF
cdr3_nt: TGCGCCAGCAGCTTGGGAACAACTAACTATGGCTACACCTTC
d_call: -
clone_size: -
j_call: TRBJ1-2
v_call: TRBV5-1
cdr3_length: 14

cdr3_aa: CASSVPLEASSYEQYF
cdr3_nt: TGTGCCAGCAGCGTCCCTTTAGAGGCGAGCTCCTACGAGCAGTACTTC
d_call: -
clone_size: -
j_call: TRBJ2-7
v_call: TRBV5-6
cdr3_length: 16

cdr3_aa: CASSSLGVVISPLHF
cdr3_nt: TGTGCCAGCAGTTCCCTGGGAGTAGTGATTTCACCCCTCCACTTT
d_call: -
clone_size: once
j_call: TRBJ1-6
v_call: TRBV6-5
cdr3_length: 15

cdr3_aa: CASSRLPQGFNQPQHF
cdr3_nt: TGTGCCAGCAGTAGACTCCCACAGGGTTTCAATCAGCCCCAGCATTTT
d_call: -
clone_size: -
j_call: TRBJ1-5
v_call: TRBV27
cdr3_length: 16

cdr3_aa: CASSSLAVSYEQYF
cdr3_nt: TGTGCCAGCAGCTCCCTAGCGGTTTCCTACGAGCAGTACTTC
d_call: TRBD2
clone_size: -
j_call: TRBJ2-7
v_call: TRBV5-5
cdr3_length: 14

cdr3_aa: CASTAGLRETQYF
cdr3_nt: TGTGCCAGCACTGCGGGGCTTCGGGAGACCCAGTACTTC
d_call: -
clone_size: -
j_call: TRBJ2-5
v_call: TRBV2
cdr3_length: 13

cdr3_aa: CASSYTANTEAFF
cdr3_nt: TGTGCCAGTAGTTATACAGCGAACACTGAAGCTTTCTTT
d_call: -
clone_size: -
j_call: TRBJ1-1
v_call: TRBV19
cdr3_length: 13

cdr3_aa: CASSIDPGWGANEKLFF
cdr3_nt: TGTGCCAGTAGTATAGACCCGGGCTGGGGCGCTAATGAAAAACTGTTTTTT
d_call: -
clone_size: -
j_call: TRBJ1-4
v_call: TRBV19
cdr3_length: 17

cdr3_aa: CASSPDRGHEQFF
cdr3_nt: TGTGCCAGCAGCCCCGACAGGGGCCATGAGCAGTTCTTC
d_call: TRBD1
clone_size: -
j_call: TRBJ2-1
v_call: TRBV27
cdr3_length: 13

cdr3_aa: CASSVGGSGANYEQYF
cdr3_nt: TGTGCCAGCAGCGTAGGGGGTAGCGGGGCGAACTACGAGCAGTACTTC
d_call: TRBD2
clone_size: -
j_call: TRBJ2-7
v_call: TRBV9
cdr3_length: 16

cdr3_aa: CACIQELTYEQYF
cdr3_nt: TGTGCCTGTATACAGGAACTCACCTACGAGCAGTACTTC
d_call: -
clone_size: few
j_call: TRBJ2-7
v_call: TRBV30
cdr3_length: 13

cdr3_aa: CASSQGGGLAGDEQYF
cdr3_nt: TGTGCCAGCAGCCAAGGCGGGGGACTAGCGGGAGACGAGCAGTACTTC
d_call: TRBD2
clone_size: -
j_call: TRBJ2-7
v_call: TRBV4-2
cdr3_length: 16

cdr3_aa: CASSDSSGASTDTQYF
cdr3_nt: TGTGCCAGCAGTGACTCGAGCGGAGCTAGCACAGATACGCAGTATTTT
d_call: -
clone_size: -
j_call: TRBJ2-3
v_call: TRBV6-4
cdr3_length: 16

cdr3_aa: CASSSTSGQGSQETQYF
cdr3_nt: TGTGCCAGCAGCTCAACCTCGGGACAGGGCAGCCAAGAGACCCAGTACTTC
d_call: TRBD1
clone_size: -
j_call: TRBJ2-5
v_call: TRBV28
cdr3_length: 17

cdr3_aa: CAISEGLRAFF
cdr3_nt: TGTGCCATCAGTGAGGGGCTACGAGCTTTCTTT
d_call: -
clone_size: -
j_call: TRBJ1-1
v_call: TRBV10-3
cdr3_length: 11

cdr3_aa: CASSLGYRGQAFF
cdr3_nt: TGTGCCAGCAGCTTAGGGTACAGGGGGCAAGCTTTCTTT
d_call: TRBD1
clone_size: -
j_call: TRBJ1-1
v_call: TRBV5-6
cdr3_length: 13

cdr3_aa: CSAEIVDGYTF
cdr3_nt: TGCAGTGCTGAAATCGTAGATGGCTACACCTTC
d_call: -
clone_size: -
j_call: TRBJ1-2
v_call: TRBV20-1
cdr3_length: 11

cdr3_aa: CASSLGGEETQYF
cdr3_nt: TGTGCCAGCAGTTTAGGGGGGGAAGAGACCCAGTACTTC
d_call: TRBD2
clone_size: -
j_call: TRBJ2-5
v_call: TRBV28
cdr3_length: 13

cdr3_aa: CASSLAGGENTEAFF
cdr3_nt: TGTGCCAGCAGCTTAGCGGGAGGGGAGAACACTGAAGCTTTCTTT
d_call: -
clone_size: -
j_call: TRBJ1-1
v_call: TRBV7-9
cdr3_length: 15

cdr3_aa: CASSQIGQGEAFF
cdr3_nt: TGTGCCAGCAGTCAGATAGGACAGGGGGAAGCTTTCTTT
d_call: TRBD1
clone_size: -
j_call: TRBJ1-1
v_call: TRBV6-5
cdr3_length: 13

cdr3_aa: CASSISQGETQYF
cdr3_nt: TGTGCCAGTAGTATAAGTCAGGGAGAGACCCAGTACTTC
d_call: -
clone_size: -
j_call: TRBJ2-5
v_call: TRBV19
cdr3_length: 13

cdr3_aa: CASSYSETVYGYTF
cdr3_nt: TGTGCCAGCAGTTACTCGGAGACGGTCTATGGCTACACCTTC
d_call: -
clone_size: -
j_call: TRBJ1-2
v_call: TRBV6-6
cdr3_length: 14

cdr3_aa: CASSQDRVRNIQYF
cdr3_nt: TGCGCCAGCAGCCAAGATCGCGTGAGGAACATTCAGTACTTC
d_call: -
clone_size: -
j_call: TRBJ2-4
v_call: TRBV4-1
cdr3_length: 14

cdr3_aa: CASRATYGNTIYF
cdr3_nt: TGCGCCAGCAGGGCGACATACGGAAACACCATATATTTT
d_call: -
clone_size: -
j_call: TRBJ1-3
v_call: TRBV10-1
cdr3_length: 13

cdr3_aa: CASRVSDSIRYEQYF
cdr3_nt: TGTGCCAGCAGAGTTTCGGACTCTATCCGCTACGAGCAGTACTTC
d_call: -
clone_size: -
j_call: TRBJ2-7
v_call: TRBV27
cdr3_length: 15

cdr3_aa: CASSDRTATYGYTF
cdr3_nt: TGTGCCAGCAGTGATAGGACAGCCACCTATGGCTACACCTTC
d_call: -
clone_size: -
j_call: TRBJ1-2
v_call: TRBV2
cdr3_length: 14

cdr3_aa: CASSPGQGDQPQHF
cdr3_nt: TGTGCCAGCTCACCCGGGCAGGGGGATCAGCCCCAGCATTTT
d_call: TRBD1
clone_size: -
j_call: TRBJ1-5
v_call: TRBV18
cdr3_length: 14

cdr3_aa: CASSQRTSDETQYF
cdr3_nt: TGTGCCAGCAGCCAACGGACTAGCGACGAGACCCAGTACTTC
d_call: TRBD2
clone_size: -
j_call: TRBJ2-5
v_call: TRBV14
cdr3_length: 14

cdr3_aa: CASSPGGWTQPYEQYF
cdr3_nt: TGCGCCAGCAGCCCAGGAGGCTGGACTCAGCCCTACGAGCAGTACTTC
d_call: -
clone_size: -
j_call: TRBJ2-7
v_call: TRBV5-1
cdr3_length: 16

cdr3_aa: CASRIDSVNEQYF
cdr3_nt: TGTGCCAGCAGGATAGACAGTGTGAACGAGCAGTACTTC
d_call: -
clone_size: -
j_call: TRBJ2-7
v_call: TRBV27
cdr3_length: 13

cdr3_aa: CSVAQDRDIQYF
cdr3_nt: TGCAGCGTTGCTCAGGACAGAGACATTCAGTACTTC
d_call: -
clone_size: -
j_call: TRBJ2-4
v_call: TRBV29-1
cdr3_length: 12

cdr3_aa: CASSLGAGAGANVLTF
cdr3_nt: TGTGCCAGCAGCTTAGGGGCGGGCGCAGGGGCCAACGTCCTGACTTTC
d_call: -
clone_size: few
j_call: TRBJ2-6
v_call: TRBV11-2
cdr3_length: 16

cdr3_aa: CASSLNQGNTWSYTF
cdr3_nt: TGTGCCAGCAGTCTAAATCAGGGAAACACATGGAGCTACACCTTC
d_call: -
clone_size: once
j_call: TRBJ1-2
v_call: TRBV6-1
cdr3_length: 15

cdr3_aa: CASSLGQGWRGELFF
cdr3_nt: TGTGCCAGCAGCTTAGGGCAGGGGTGGCGCGGGGAGCTGTTTTTT
d_call: -
clone_size: -
j_call: TRBJ2-2
v_call: TRBV7-8
cdr3_length: 15

cdr3_aa: CASSSGDEKLFF
cdr3_nt: TGTGCCAGCAGTTCCGGAGATGAAAAACTGTTTTTT
d_call: -
clone_size: -
j_call: TRBJ1-4
v_call: TRBV6-5
cdr3_length: 12

cdr3_aa: CASSSPLYGYTF
cdr3_nt: TGTGCCAGCAGTTCCCCCCTATATGGCTACACCTTC
d_call: -
clone_size: -
j_call: TRBJ1-2
v_call: TRBV28
cdr3_length: 12

cdr3_aa: CASGPLAGVETQYF
cdr3_nt: TGTGCCAGCGGCCCCCTAGCGGGGGTTGAGACCCAGTACTTC
d_call: TRBD2
clone_size: few
j_call: TRBJ2-5
v_call: TRBV7-6
cdr3_length: 14

cdr3_aa: CASKTGNTEAFF
cdr3_nt: TGCGCCAGCAAGACTGGCAACACTGAAGCTTTCTTT
d_call: -
clone_size: -
j_call: TRBJ1-1
v_call: TRBV5-1
cdr3_length: 12

cdr3_aa: CASSRDRGGVLNTEAFF
cdr3_nt: TGCGCCAGCAGCCGAGATAGGGGCGGGGTATTGAACACTGAAGCTTTCTTT
d_call: -
clone_size: -
j_call: TRBJ1-1
v_call: TRBV4-1
cdr3_length: 17